The source of this T cell receptor beta chain is a study of response to subunit inactivated influenza vaccine. Study-level findings and limits: There was a suggestion from the authors that each seasonal influenza vaccination recruits few new T cells.

Turning to this clonotype: The antigen is unknown.

The CDR3 is made up of 16 amino acids. Germline CDR1 reads LGHDT; CDR2 reads YNNKEL (reference sequence). With 4 bases removed from V and 5 bases from J, the gap between germline ends came to 20 bases. MiXCR, run by TCRdb on the RT-PCR reads, gives a single entry per CDR3 protein. Here the sample spans under 850,000 distinct CDR3 sequences, about a fifth being singletons. This specimen consisted of PBMCs from blood, obtained less than 6 days after vaccination. The TCR comes from a man aged 50-60 years who received an inactivated influenza vaccine. The J gene is TRBJ2-5, the V gene TRBV3-1; TRBD2 might be the D (5 bases). CDR3 residues: CASSPNERGSGETQYF. The CDR3 nucleotides read TGTGCCAGCAGCCCGAATGAACGAGGGTCGGGGGAGACCCAGTACTTC.